Presented here are 23 T cell receptor beta chains from one specimen sequenced in a study of cytomegalovirus exposure and HLA in healthy donors. 13 Jbeta primers and 60 Vbeta primers were used for the PCR. Repertoires were generated with immunoSEQ multiplex PCR, while TCRdb's copy carries only in-frame clones and drops some. The table lists some 140,000 clones, roughly 89% of them singletons. Sequencing used PBMCs. These receptors all come from a woman in her twenties or thirties in good health and CMV-seronegative.

This rearrangement joins TRBV27 to TRBJ2-5; TRBD2 aligns across 9 bases. The trim removed 2 bases at V and 5 bases at J, leaving 12 bases unmatched. In germline, CDR1 is MNHEY, CDR2 SMNVEV (reference sequence). The CDR3 is 17 residues long. CDR3 loop: CASSLVTAGGPRETQYF. The CDR3 nucleotides are TGTGCCAGCAGTTTAGTCACGGCGGGGGGGCCACGGGAGACCCAGTACTTC.

V is TRBV19 and J is TRBJ2-7, with D possibly TRBD2 on 6 matching bases. V lost 5 bases to trimming and J lost 2 bases, with 19 bases between them. The CDR3 is 16 residues long. In germline, CDR1 is LNHDA, CDR2 SQIVND (reference sequence). The CDR3 DNA follows: TGTGCCAGTAGTCCTCATGGGGGGACTTATGCCTACGAGCAGTACTTC. It encodes CASSPHGGTYAYEQYF. The whole variable domain, remainder taken from reference TRBV19 and TRBJ2-7, is DGGITQSPKYLFRKEGQNVTLSCEQNLNHDAMYWYRQDPGQGLRLIYYSQIVNDFQKGDIAEGYSVSREKKESFPLTVTSAQKNPTAFYLCASSPHGGTYAYEQYFGPGTRLTVT.

The chain joins TRBV19 to TRBJ1-5; 7 nucleotides line up with TRBD1. With V trimmed by 6 bases and J by 4 bases, 9 bases remained unmatched. In germline, CDR1 is LNHDA, CDR2 SQIVND (reference sequence). This CDR3 has 15 amino acids. The CDR3 DNA reads as TGTGCCAGTAGCATCCGGGACAGCCATAATCAGCCCCAGCATTTT. This sequence encodes CASSIRDSHNQPQHF.

The rearrangement links TRBV7-9 to TRBJ2-1; 7 bases are a match to TRBD1. The CDR3 is made up of 17 amino acids. Germline CDR1 SEHNR, CDR2 FQNEAQ (reference sequence). Unmatched junction bases numbered 12, after V lost 5 bases and J lost 2 bases. The CDR3 reads CASSARRGQGAYNEQFF. CDR3 nucleotides: TGTGCCAGCAGCGCCCGCCGTGGCCAGGGGGCCTACAATGAGCAGTTCTTC.

This clone was picked up a small number of times. The rearrangement uses TRBV18 and TRBJ1-1; tentative D call: TRBD1 (5 bases). The CDR3 contains 14 residues. With 5 bases removed from V and 5 bases from J, the gap between germline ends came to 15 bases. The V gene's germline CDR1 is KGHSH and CDR2 LQKENI. The CDR3 sequence is CASSGQGEGTEAFF. CDR3 coding DNA: TGTGCCAGCTCAGGACAAGGGGAGGGAACTGAAGCTTTCTTT. The full variable domain, in which reference TRBV18 and TRBJ1-1 provide the parts outside the CDR3, is NAGVMQNPRHLVRRRGQEARLRCSPMKGHSHVYWYRQLPEEGLKFMVYLQKENIIDESGMPKERFSAEFPKEGPSILRIQQVVRGDSAAYFCASSGQGEGTEAFFGQGTRLTVV.

The chain uses TRBV7-2 and TRBJ2-2; D might be TRBD1 (5 bases). Trimming removed 8 bases from V and 1 base from J, with 11 bases in between. Per germline, CDR1 SGHTA and CDR2 FQGNSA. The CDR3 totals 14 residues. The CDR3, as DNA: TGTGCCAGCGCCATCGACAGGAACACCGGGGAGCTGTTTTTT. It codes for CASAIDRNTGELFF.

The chain links TRBV6-5 to TRBJ2-7; perhaps TRBD2 as D (5 bases). The ends were cut back, 2 bases at V and 2 bases at J, with 13 bases in the middle. The CDR3 length is 15 residues. Per the germline V gene, CDR1 is MNHEY and CDR2 is SVGAGI. The chain's CDR3 is CASSYAGDRAYEQYF. CDR3 bases: TGTGCCAGCAGTTACGCCGGGGATCGGGCCTACGAGCAGTACTTC.

The chain joins TRBV4-1 to TRBJ2-6; 10 bases fit TRBD2. Per the germline V gene, CDR1 is MGHRA and CDR2 is YSYEKL. V shed 4 bases, J shed 0 bases, and the junction held 12 bases outside the gene matches. CDR3 size: 20 residues. In nucleotides, the CDR3 is TGCGCCAGCAGCCCGAGCGGGGCTAGCGGGAGCTACTCTGGGGCCAACGTCCTGACTTTC. It translates to CASSPSGASGSYSGANVLTF.

The J gene is TRBJ1-1, the V gene TRBV5-6, with a tentative D call TRBD1 (5 bases). Germline CDR1 SGHDT, CDR2 YYEEEE. The CDR3 totals 14 residues. V lost 0 bases and J lost 5, with 11 bases in between. The DNA of the CDR3 is TGTGCCAGCAGCTTGGGGGGCCGGACAACTGAAGCTTTCTTT. This codes for CASSLGGRTTEAFF.

This rearrangement joins TRBV29-1 to TRBJ1-1, with a possible D match to TRBD1 (6 bases). Germline assignment: CDR1 SQVTM and CDR2 ANQGSEA. CDR3 length equals 13 residues. V dropped 5 bases and J dropped 0 bases, with 10 bases sitting between them. Here the CDR3 reads CSVRTVLNTEAFF. In DNA, the CDR3 is TGCAGCGTTCGGACAGTACTGAACACTGAAGCTTTCTTT.

This clone was observed once. The chain couples TRBV4-2 to TRBJ2-3, with 9 bases identical to TRBD2. CDR1 LGHNA and CDR2 YNFKEQ come from the germline V gene. This CDR3 is built from 18 residues. V trimming: 1 base; J trimming: 0 bases; junction bases outside the gene matches: 8. The chain's CDR3 is CASSQVRVAGVSTDTQYF. CDR3 DNA: TGTGCCAGCAGCCAAGTACGCGTAGCGGGGGTAAGCACAGATACGCAGTATTTT.

This clone was observed a single time. The genes are TRBV5-1 and TRBJ2-7, with TRBD2 matching 9 bases. Germline V CDR1 and CDR2: SGHRS, YFSETQ. This CDR3 comprises 13 residues. Germline trimming cut 4 bases from V and 6 bases from J; bases unmatched to any gene: 5. CDR3 loop: CASSPGTSFEQYF. The CDR3 bases are TGCGCCAGCAGCCCCGGGACTAGCTTCGAGCAGTACTTC.

The gene calls are TRBV19 and TRBJ2-5; D perhaps matches TRBD1 (5 bases). Germline lookup yields CDR1 LNHDA and CDR2 SQIVND (reference sequence). Trimming cost V 1 base and J 0 bases, with 6 bases left between them. The length of the CDR3 is 14 residues. CDR3 DNA: TGTGCCAGTAGTATAGCGGACAACCAAGAGACCCAGTACTTC. The encoded protein is CASSIADNQETQYF. The full variable domain, in which reference TRBV19 and TRBJ2-5 provide the parts outside the CDR3, is DGGITQSPKYLFRKEGQNVTLSCEQNLNHDAMYWYRQDPGQGLRLIYYSQIVNDFQKGDIAEGYSVSREKKESFPLTVTSAQKNPTAFYLCASSIADNQETQYFGPGTRLLVL.

The chain joins TRBV7-9 to TRBJ2-1, with 11 bases that match TRBD1. CDR1 and CDR2 (germline): SEHNR, FQNEAQ (reference sequence). The V gene end was trimmed by 1 base and the J gene end by 5 bases; junction bases not matched to a gene: 7. CDR3 length equals 17 residues. In nucleotides, the CDR3 is TGTGCCAGCAGCTTAGATTTCGGACAGGGGGCTGACAATGAGCAGTTCTTC. Protein: CASSLDFGQGADNEQFF.

The rearrangement links TRBV27 to TRBJ1-2, with a possible D match to TRBD1 (6 bases). Per germline, CDR1 MNHEY and CDR2 SMNVEV (reference sequence). CDR3 length equals 15 residues. V was cut by 8 bases and J by 1 base, with 17 bases left in between. For the CDR3, the DNA is TGTGCCAGCCGGCTGGGGCAGGGGCGTAACTATGGCTACACCTTC. Amino acid sequence: CASRLGQGRNYGYTF.

The rearrangement uses TRBV15 and TRBJ2-7; 7 bases agree with TRBD1. The CDR3 loop spans 14 amino acids. Germline CDR1 LNHNV, CDR2 YYDKDF (reference sequence). V lost 5 bases, J lost 3 bases, and 7 bases stayed unmatched. The CDR3 here is CATSYPGQRYEQYF. The CDR3, as DNA: TGTGCCACCAGCTATCCGGGACAGCGCTACGAGCAGTACTTC.

The chain recombines TRBV6-6 with TRBJ1-5, with D possibly TRBD1 on 6 matching bases. Trimming stripped 5 bases from V and 2 bases from J, with 13 bases between. The germline CDR1 and CDR2 sequences are MNHNY and SVGAGI (reference sequence). The CDR3 has 15 amino acids. The CDR3 region has the DNA TGTGCCAGCAGTGATTTACAGGGTGGCAATCAGCCCCAGCATTTT. Translating it yields CASSDLQGGNQPQHF.

The genes are TRBV11-3 and TRBJ2-2; TRBD2 is a possible D gene (6 bases). The V end was cut by 1 base, the J end by 5 bases, with 20 bases between. This CDR3 has 18 residues. Germline CDR1 is SGHNT and CDR2 is YENEEA. The DNA for the CDR3 is TGTGCCAGCAGCTTAGCAGTCCTCGGGACTCTTCATACCGGGGAGCTGTTTTTT. It translates to CASSLAVLGTLHTGELFF.

The gene calls are TRBV9 and TRBJ2-7; 7 nucleotides line up with TRBD2. The CDR3 consists of 14 residues. Germline CDR1 SGDLS, CDR2 YYNGEE. After removal of 4 bases from V and 4 bases from J, the junction contained 8 bases not matched to a gene. This CDR3 is CASSLGIGGYEQYF. CDR3 sequence (DNA): TGTGCCAGCAGCCTAGGGATCGGGGGGTACGAGCAGTACTTC.

On this clone itself: Other DNA sequences in this specimen translate into the identical CDR3. The chain links TRBV9 to TRBJ2-2; the match to TRBD1 covers 8 bases. The length of the CDR3 is 14 residues. Germline CDR1 is SGDLS and CDR2 is YYNGEE. V shed 1 base and J 7 bases; nucleotides not matched to a gene: 3. The CDR3 reads CASSVQGAGGELFF. The CDR3 DNA reads TGTGCCAGCAGCGTACAGGGGGCGGGCGGGGAGCTGTTTTTT.

The chain links TRBV6-1 to TRBJ2-3; D call uncertain. The V and J ends lost 4 bases and 2 bases respectively, with 13 bases between them. The CDR3 totals 15 residues. Germline V gives CDR1 MNHNS, CDR2 SASEGT. In DNA form, the CDR3 reads TGTGCCAGCAGTGGTACATGGCCCGCCACAGATACGCAGTATTTT. It is translated as CASSGTWPATDTQYF.

The gene calls are TRBV28 and TRBJ1-2; weak D call: TRBD1 (5 bases). The ends were cut back, 7 bases at V and 4 bases at J, with 19 bases in the middle. In germline, CDR1 is MDHEN, CDR2 SYDVKM. This CDR3 is 15 amino acids long. The DNA for the CDR3 is TGTGCCAGCAAACTACCCGGGGGGTCGGGCTATGGCTACACCTTC. Protein: CASKLPGGSGYGYTF.

Of note for this clone: This same CDR3 is encoded by further DNA sequences in the sample. The chain carries TRBV5-4 and TRBJ2-5, with 8 bases identical to TRBD1. The CDR3 has 14 amino acids. The V and J ends lost 1 base and 5 bases, in that order; junction bases with no gene match: 4. Germline loops: CDR1 SGHNT, CDR2 YYREEE (reference sequence). The CDR3 DNA sequence: TGTGCCAGCAGCTTGCAGGGGGCTGAGGAGACCCAGTACTTC. Translating it yields CASSLQGAEETQYF.